This TCR beta chain derives from a study of blood T cell repertoires in COVID-19. Clones were read by immunoSEQ multiplex PCR, and TCRdb kept only the in-frame ones, dropping some. The table lists about 210,000 clones, just under 85% of them singletons. This CDR3 is 11 amino acids long. Trimming took off 5 bases at V and 7 bases at J, with 5 bases between the two ends. The germline gives CDR1 SGHAT, CDR2 FQNNGV. This clonotype was obtained from a man between 60 and 75 years old with COVID-19, enrolled during active disease. The sequencing sample was made of peripheral blood. V and J are TRBV11-2 and TRBJ2-2; D gene ambiguous. For the CDR3, the DNA is TGTGCCAGCAGCACCGGCGGGGAGCTGTTTTTT. Protein: CASSTGGELFF.